This TCR beta chain came from a study of cytomegalovirus exposure and HLA in healthy donors. Nominally healthy donors were sampled, though unrecorded immune exposures were likely. Study conclusions and caveats: Previously analyzed data showed that most TCR beta V segments were productive at a frequency of about 87% or about 30%. Some TCR beta chains (approximately 180 of them) were listed as cytomegalovirus-associated. Association of 16,951 TCR beta sequences with HLA alleles was found at 0.05 false discovery rate in a later analysis.

Remarks on this clone: Its specificity is unknown.

Germline V lookup: CDR1 MNHEY, CDR2 SMNVEV (reference sequence). Trimming shortened V by 0 bases and J by 6 bases, and 11 bases separated the two germline ends. The CDR3 spans 14 residues. Primers for the PCR totalled 60 Vbeta and 13 Jbeta. Libraries were prepared by immunoSEQ multiplex PCR; TCRdb keeps only in-frame clonotypes and omits some of them. The data contain some 79,000 clones, about 60% of them singletons. Sequenced material: PBMCs. V is TRBV27 and J is TRBJ1-2; no reliable D call. The TCR originated in a woman aged 40 to 49 in good health and CMV-seropositive. CDR3 protein: CASSLSPLADGYTF. The CDR3 DNA is TGTGCCAGCAGTTTATCTCCGTTGGCGGATGGCTACACCTTC.